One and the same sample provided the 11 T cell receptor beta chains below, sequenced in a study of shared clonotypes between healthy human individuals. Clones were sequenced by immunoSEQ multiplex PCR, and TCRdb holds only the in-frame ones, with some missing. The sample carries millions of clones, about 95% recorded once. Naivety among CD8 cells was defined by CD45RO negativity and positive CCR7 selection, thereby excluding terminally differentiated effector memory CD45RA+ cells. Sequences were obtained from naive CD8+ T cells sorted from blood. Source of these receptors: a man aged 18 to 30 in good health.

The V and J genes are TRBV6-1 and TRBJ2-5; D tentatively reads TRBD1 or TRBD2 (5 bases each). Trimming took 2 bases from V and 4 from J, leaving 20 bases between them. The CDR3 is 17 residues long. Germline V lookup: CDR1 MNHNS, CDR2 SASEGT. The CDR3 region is CASSERGVREWAETQYF. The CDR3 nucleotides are TGTGCCAGCAGTGAACGAGGGGTGAGGGAATGGGCAGAGACCCAGTACTTC.

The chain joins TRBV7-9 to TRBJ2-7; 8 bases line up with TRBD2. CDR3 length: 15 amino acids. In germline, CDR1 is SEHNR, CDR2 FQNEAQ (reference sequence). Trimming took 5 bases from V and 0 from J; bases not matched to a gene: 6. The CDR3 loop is CASSPGLGSSYEQYF. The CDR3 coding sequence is TGTGCCAGCAGCCCGGGACTAGGGAGCTCCTACGAGCAGTACTTC.

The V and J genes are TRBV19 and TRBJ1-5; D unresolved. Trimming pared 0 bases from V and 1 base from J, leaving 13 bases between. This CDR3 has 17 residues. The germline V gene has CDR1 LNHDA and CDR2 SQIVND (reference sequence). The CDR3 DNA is TGTGCCAGTAGTATAGATCCAGGAGGGCTGAGCAATCAGCCCCAGCATTTT. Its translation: CASSIDPGGLSNQPQHF.

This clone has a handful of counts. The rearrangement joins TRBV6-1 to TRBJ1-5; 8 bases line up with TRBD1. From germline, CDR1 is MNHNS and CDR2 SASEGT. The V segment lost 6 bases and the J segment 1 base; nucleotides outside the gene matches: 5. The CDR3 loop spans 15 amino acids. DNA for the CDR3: TGTGCCAGCAGGGTAAACAGGGGGAGCAATCAGCCCCAGCATTTT. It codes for CASRVNRGSNQPQHF.

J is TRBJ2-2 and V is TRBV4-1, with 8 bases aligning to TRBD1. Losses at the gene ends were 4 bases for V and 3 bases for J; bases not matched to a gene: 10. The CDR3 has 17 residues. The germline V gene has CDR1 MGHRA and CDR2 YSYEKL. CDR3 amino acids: CASSPRPGTGYTGELFF. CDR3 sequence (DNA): TGCGCCAGCAGCCCCCGACCCGGGACAGGATACACCGGGGAGCTGTTTTTT.

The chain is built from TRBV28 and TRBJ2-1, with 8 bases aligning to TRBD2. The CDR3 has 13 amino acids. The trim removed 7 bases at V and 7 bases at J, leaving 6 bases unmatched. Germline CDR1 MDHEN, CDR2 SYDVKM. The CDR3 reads CASTQRGGNEQFF. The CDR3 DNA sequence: TGTGCCAGCACCCAACGGGGGGGTAATGAGCAGTTCTTC.

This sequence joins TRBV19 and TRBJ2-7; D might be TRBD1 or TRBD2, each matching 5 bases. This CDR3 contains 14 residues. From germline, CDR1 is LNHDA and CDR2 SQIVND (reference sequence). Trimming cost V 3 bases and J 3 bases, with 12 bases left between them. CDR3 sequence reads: CASSMWGPNYEQYF. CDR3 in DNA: TGTGCCAGTAGTATGTGGGGACCGAACTACGAGCAGTACTTC.

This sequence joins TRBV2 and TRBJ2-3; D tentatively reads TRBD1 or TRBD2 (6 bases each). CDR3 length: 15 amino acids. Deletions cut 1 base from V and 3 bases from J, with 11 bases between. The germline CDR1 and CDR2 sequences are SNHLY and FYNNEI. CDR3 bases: TGTGCCAGCAGTGAAGAGGGGGGACCTACAGATACGCAGTATTTT. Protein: CASSEEGGPTDTQYF.

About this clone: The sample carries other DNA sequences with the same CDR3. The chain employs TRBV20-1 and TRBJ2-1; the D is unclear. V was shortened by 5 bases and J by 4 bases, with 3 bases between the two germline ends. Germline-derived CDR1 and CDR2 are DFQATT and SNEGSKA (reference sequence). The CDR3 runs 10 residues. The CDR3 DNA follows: TGCAGTGCTCCGTACAATGAGCAGTTCTTC. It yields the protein CSAPYNEQFF.

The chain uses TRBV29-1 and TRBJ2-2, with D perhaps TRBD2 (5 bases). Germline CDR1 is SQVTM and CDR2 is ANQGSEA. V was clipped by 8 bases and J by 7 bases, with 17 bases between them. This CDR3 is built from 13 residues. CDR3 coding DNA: TGCAGCTTTGGACCGGGGAATAGCGGGGAGCTGTTTTTT. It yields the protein CSFGPGNSGELFF.

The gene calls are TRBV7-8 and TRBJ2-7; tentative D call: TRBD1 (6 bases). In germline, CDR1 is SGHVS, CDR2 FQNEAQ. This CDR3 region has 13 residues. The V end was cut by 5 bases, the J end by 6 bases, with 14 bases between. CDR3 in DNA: TGTGCCAGCAGCCTCACAGGGAACGGCGAGCAGTACTTC. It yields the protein CASSLTGNGEQYF.